The table lists the clone carrying this T cell receptor beta chain with many counts. Its antigen is undetermined. The CDR3 runs 16 residues. Germline CDR1 and CDR2: SGDLS and YYNGEE. Trimming cost V 1 base and J 6 bases; bases outside gene matches: 9. Each CDR3 protein is one row after TCRdb ran MiXCR on the 5' RACE reads. The repertoire consists of 95,000 or so distinct CDR3 sequences, with approximately 8.9% occurring once and the leading ten covering around 7%. These data are taken from a study of spatial heterogeneity in lung cancer. Turning to the study itself: Beta-chain sequences were consistently detected more often than alpha-chain sequences. A unique TCR and UMI combination showed up more than ten times in raw reads, on average.

This sample's time point: sample taken at primary tumor resection. Whole RNA, isolated from tumor, nontumor lung or frozen PBMC, was sequenced without prior sorting. The donors comprised about 70 untreated early-stage non-small cell lung cancer patients. The study's findings and limits: Ubiquitous expanded tumor TCRs surfaced in blood more at resection than they did at follow-up.

This specimen consisted of PBMCs, obtained at surgery. The genes are TRBV9 and TRBJ2-1; 8 bases agree with TRBD2. The sequence was obtained from a male donor with early-stage non-small cell lung cancer. The CDR3, as DNA: TGTGCCAGCAGCGTAAGATCCGGGAGGGCGTCCAATGAGCAGTTCTTC. Its translation is CASSVRSGRASNEQFF.